The clone carrying this T cell receptor (beta chain) was counted a few times. Its antigen is not identified. The CDR3 contains 12 residues. With 3 bases removed from V and 10 bases from J, the gap between germline ends came to 10 bases. The germline V gene has CDR1 MNHEY and CDR2 SVGAGI. This specimen belongs to a study of beta chain features in type 1 diabetes. Study results and caveats: The study found moderately but significantly shorter TCRB CDR3s in all four CD4+ subsets of Type 1 diabetes patients. Patients with type 1 diabetes showed fewer VDJ junction insertions and more deletions.

The sequenced template was cDNA made from the entire isolated RNA. Generated by immunoSEQ multiplex PCR, the TCRdb table keeps only in-frame clones and is missing some. This sample has around 100,000 clones, with around 30% found just once. A single heparinised draw of roughly 100 mL on average was taken per donor. The source of this sequence is a woman between 18 and 30 years old with type 1 diabetes. Material: central memory CD4+ T cells from blood. The J gene is TRBJ2-1, the V gene TRBV6-5, with TRBD2 as a possible D gene (6 bases). In DNA, the CDR3 is TGTGCCAGCAGTTATACCAGCGGGGAGCAGTTCTTC. Its protein is CASSYTSGEQFF.